The subject of this entry is one T cell receptor beta chain. Its target is not known. Sequencing was performed with immunoSEQ multiplex PCR; in TCRdb, only in-frame clones are kept and a portion is missing. Of 120,000 to 150,000 clones detected, 65% to 90% appear once; the ten largest clones hold 17%. This sample is drawn from a study of radiation and T cells in renal cell carcinoma. Time point reported: blood 4 weeks post-SBRT, at nephrectomy. Sample treatment: 15 Gy SBRT to primary tumor, nephrectomy 4 weeks later. Nephrectomy followed 15 Gy stereotactic body radiation by 4 weeks. Study-wide findings and caveats: From baseline, blood top tumor clonotypes peaked at 2 weeks post-radiation.

Source: blood, taken from a patient whose treatment included radiotherapy and nephrectomy. The origin of this receptor is a woman between 50 and 59 years old with renal cell carcinoma.

The CDR3 nucleotides read TGTGCCAGCAGTTGGGACATCGGTACGGGGAGTGAAAAACTGTTTTTT. The encoded protein is CASSWDIGTGSEKLFF. V usage is TRBV6-6 and J usage is TRBJ1-4, with a weak D call TRBD1 (6 bases). V dropped 4 bases and J dropped 7 bases, with 19 bases sitting between them. The CDR3 length is 16 residues. Germline values: CDR1 MNHNY, CDR2 SVGAGI (reference sequence).